This TCR beta chain was documented in a study of cytomegalovirus exposure and HLA in healthy donors. This clone was seen a few times. From germline, CDR1 is SGHTA and CDR2 FQGTGA. V dropped 2 bases and J dropped 1; count of bases not matched to a gene: 8. This CDR3 has 18 amino acids. PCR used 60 Vbeta primers and 13 Jbeta primers. The repertoire was sequenced with immunoSEQ multiplex PCR; TCRdb's copy has only in-frame clones and lacks some. The table includes 60,000 to 70,000 clones, roughly 73% detected once. The J gene is TRBJ1-1, the V gene TRBV7-3, with 12 positions matching TRBD1. The sample taken for sequencing was PBMCs. This TCR came from a man in his forties or fifties in good health and CMV-seronegative. CDR3 DNA sequence: TGTGCCAGCAGCTTAGATCTCGGGACAGGGGGCTGGAACACTGAAGCTTTCTTT. This codes for CASSLDLGTGGWNTEAFF.